These 30 T cell receptor beta chains share one sample of origin, sequenced in a study of molecular identifiers for immune sequencing clone quantification. TCRdb reanalysed the PCR reads using MiXCR and keeps one entry per CDR3 protein. The top ten clones hold roughly 0.9% of a sample with some 650,000 distinct CDR3 sequences, 15% to 20% of them seen once. Sequencing was performed on naive CD8+ T cells from blood, with Jurkat cell RNA spiked in. Indicated subset: FACS-sorted CD8+CD4-CCR7+CD45RA+ naive T cells. The receptors here all came from a human donor in good health. Some libraries in this study had Jurkat cell RNA spiked in.

This clonotype has only a few counts. The junction departs from germline at one end; a sequencing error may be responsible. The chain uses TRBV2 and TRBJ1-1; D remains unclear. This CDR3 is 11 amino acids long. The germline CDR1 and CDR2 sequences are SNHLY and FYNNEI. The CDR3: CASTENTVAFF. The CDR3, as DNA: TGTGCCAGCACTGAGAACACTGTAGCTTTCTTT.

In the case of this clonotype: Possible read error: a much larger clone is one base away. The chain links TRBV2 to TRBJ1-5; tentatively, D is TRBD1 (5 bases). The germline gives CDR1 SNHLY, CDR2 FYNNEI. The V end was cut by 1 base, the J end by 0 bases, with 19 bases between. This CDR3 is 19 amino acids long. The CDR3 protein is CASSEDGDSSYDSNQPQHF. CDR3 nucleotides: TGTGCCAGCAGTGAAGATGGTGACAGCTCGTACGATAGCAATCAGCCCCAGCATTTT.

The chain links TRBV19 to TRBJ1-2; D perhaps matches TRBD1 (5 bases). Deletions cut 3 bases from V and 6 bases from J, with 17 bases between. This CDR3 region has 15 residues. Germline V gene lookup returns CDR1 LNHDA and CDR2 SQIVND (reference sequence). Here the CDR3 reads CASSIWGGDGDGYTF. The CDR3 DNA reads as TGTGCCAGTAGTATTTGGGGAGGGGACGGCGATGGCTACACCTTC. The full variable domain, with the rest looked up from reference TRBV19 and TRBJ1-2, is DGGITQSPKYLFRKEGQNVTLSCEQNLNHDAMYWYRQDPGQGLRLIYYSQIVNDFQKGDIAEGYSVSREKKESFPLTVTSAQKNPTAFYLCASSIWGGDGDGYTFGSGTRLTVV.

V usage is TRBV6-5 and J usage is TRBJ1-6, with 7 bases lining up with TRBD1. The V gene end was trimmed by 3 bases and the J gene end by 6 bases; junction bases not matched to a gene: 8. The CDR3 is 16 residues long. CDR1 and CDR2 from the germline V gene are MNHEY and SVGAGI. The CDR3 region has the DNA TGTGCCAGCAGTTATTACAATCCAGGGGGTAATTCACCCCTCCACTTT. As protein: CASSYYNPGGNSPLHF.

This clonotype was picked up many times. V usage is TRBV2 and J usage is TRBJ2-3, with D perhaps TRBD2 (5 bases). Deletions cut 3 bases from V and 3 bases from J, with 13 bases between. This CDR3 comprises 15 residues. Germline CDR1 and CDR2: SNHLY and FYNNEI. The CDR3 sequence: CASSERVLQTDTQYF. CDR3 nucleotide sequence: TGTGCCAGCAGTGAGAGGGTCCTGCAGACAGATACGCAGTATTTT.

The sample holds many counts of this clonotype. The chain joins TRBV20-1 to TRBJ2-7; the D gene could be TRBD1 or TRBD2 (5 bases each). The V gene's germline CDR1 is DFQATT and CDR2 SNEGSKA (reference sequence). This CDR3 comprises 13 residues. Trimming removed 6 bases from V and 2 bases from J, with 14 bases in between. CDR3 DNA: TGCAGTGCCAGGGAGTTATCAGCCTACGAGCAGTACTTC. Translated: CSARELSAYEQYF.

In its sample, this clonotype was seen a few times. The chain couples TRBV12-3 or TRBV12-4 to TRBJ2-4; D might be TRBD2 (7 bases). The CDR3 runs 17 residues. V was pared by 6 bases and J by 1 base, with 19 bases between. The CDR3 DNA reads TGTGCCAGCAGAGGGGGGGGGCAGTTATCTGCCAAAAACATTCAGTACTTC. This translates into CASRGGGQLSAKNIQYF.

This clonotype was detected only a few times. The V and J genes are TRBV20-1 and TRBJ1-3; D ambiguous. Germline CDR1 and CDR2: DFQATT and SNEGSKA (reference sequence). Trimming cost V 6 bases and J 0 bases, with 15 bases left between them. CDR3 length: 15 residues. This chain's CDR3 is CSARPGLSSGNTIYF. For the CDR3, the DNA is TGCAGTGCCCGACCGGGCCTCAGCTCTGGAAACACCATATATTTT.

V is TRBV15 and J is TRBJ2-7; D is perhaps TRBD1 or TRBD2 (6 bases each). CDR3 length: 13 amino acids. V lost 3 bases to trimming and J lost 6 bases, with 12 bases between them. Germline CDR1 LNHNV, CDR2 YYDKDF (reference sequence). The CDR3 DNA sequence: TGTGCCACCAGCAGTGGATCGGGGGCCGAGCAGTACTTC. It encodes CATSSGSGAEQYF.

The sample holds many counts of this clonotype. The V gene is TRBV7-9, the J gene TRBJ2-2, with a tentative D call TRBD1 (6 bases). The CDR3 runs to 18 residues. V lost 5 bases and J 1 base, leaving 20 bases between the germline ends. The V gene's germline CDR1 is SEHNR and CDR2 FQNEAQ (reference sequence). CDR3 nucleotide sequence: TGTGCCAGCAGCCCACCCTGGGACATCCTAAGGAACACCGGGGAGCTGTTTTTT. It specifies CASSPPWDILRNTGELFF.

This chain uses TRBV6-2 or TRBV6-3 with TRBJ2-3, with 8 bases lining up with TRBD2. Looked up from germline, CDR1 is MNHEY and CDR2 is SVGEGT. V gave up 4 bases and J gave up 0 bases; unmatched junction bases: 12. The CDR3 is 18 amino acids. The CDR3 region is CASSFISGRLTSTDTQYF. CDR3 nucleotides: TGTGCCAGCAGTTTCATCAGCGGGAGACTGACTAGCACAGATACGCAGTATTTT.

This clonotype was counted ten times or more. V and J are TRBV30 and TRBJ2-7; perhaps TRBD1 as D (5 bases). Trimming stripped 2 bases from V and 2 bases from J, with 19 bases between. The CDR3 has 16 residues. Germline V gives CDR1 GTSNPN, CDR2 SVGIG (reference sequence). In DNA form, the CDR3 reads TGTGCCTGGAGTTTAAGGAAGGGGCCGTATGCCTACGAGCAGTACTTC. Amino acids: CAWSLRKGPYAYEQYF.

The chain uses TRBV7-8 and TRBJ1-1; a possible D gene is TRBD1 (5 bases). Germline CDR1 is SGHVS and CDR2 is FQNEAQ. The germline V and J ends were trimmed by 6 bases and 4 bases, with 27 bases remaining between them. The CDR3 length is 18 residues. This CDR3 is CASRSLRLRGRQGTEAFF. The CDR3 DNA reads as TGTGCCAGCAGGTCACTAAGGCTCCGGGGACGTCAGGGCACTGAAGCTTTCTTT.

On this clonotype: This may arise from a read error, as a much more abundant clone is one base away. V is TRBV9 and J is TRBJ2-7; TRBD1 aligns across 9 bases. Germline trimming cut 3 bases from V and 7 bases from J; bases unmatched to any gene: 14. The CDR3 sequence is 16 residues long. Germline-derived CDR1 and CDR2 are SGDLS and YYNGEE. The CDR3 loop is CASSGDHGQGYMEQYF. The CDR3 DNA is TGTGCCAGCAGCGGAGACCATGGACAGGGGTATATGGAGCAGTACTTC.

This clonotype has at least ten counts. The rearrangement links TRBV7-9 to TRBJ2-7; D is unresolved. The V gene lost 3 bases and the J gene lost 6 bases, with 9 bases spanning the gap. Looked up from germline, CDR1 is SEHNR and CDR2 is FQNEAQ (reference sequence). This CDR3 spans 12 amino acids. Here the CDR3 DNA reads TGTGCCAGCAGCTTGTACGCCCTCGAGCAGTACTTC. Translated, it gives CASSLYALEQYF.

As concerns this clonotype: A read error may be the cause here, since a much bigger clone is one base away. Since no conserved phenylalanine or tryptophan closes the CDR3, a read error is the likely cause. The V call is TRBV29-1, the J call TRBJ2-3; the D gene could be TRBD1 or TRBD2 (5 bases each). Trimming removed 0 bases from V and 1 base from J, with 11 bases in between. Germline CDR1 SQVTM, CDR2 ANQGSEA. This CDR3 comprises 15 residues. The CDR3 DNA reads as TGCAGCGTTGAAGAAGATGGGGGACGCACAGATACGCAGTATTGT. Translated, it gives CSVEEDGGRTDTQYC.

A note on this clonotype: A much larger clone differs from this one at a single base, so this may be a read error. The V gene is TRBV6-5, the J gene TRBJ2-1; D gene ambiguous. The germline V gene encodes CDR1 MNHEY and CDR2 SVGAGI. With 6 bases removed from V and 2 bases from J, the gap between germline ends came to 20 bases. This CDR3 spans 17 amino acids. This CDR3 reads CASSPSLPESPYNEQFF. The CDR3 bases are TGTGCCAGCAGCCCTAGTCTCCCGGAGAGCCCCTACAATGAGCAGTTCTTC.

The table lists this clonotype with many counts. The J gene is TRBJ2-3, the V gene TRBV7-9; 7 nucleotides agree with TRBD1. This CDR3 region has 16 residues. The ends lost 6 bases at V and 6 bases at J; junction bases unmatched: 15. The germline V gene encodes CDR1 SEHNR and CDR2 FQNEAQ (reference sequence). The CDR3 sequence is CASSTWDSRGVDTQYF. CDR3 bases: TGTGCCAGCAGTACCTGGGACAGCCGGGGCGTGGATACGCAGTATTTT.

This clonotype came up a few times. The V gene is TRBV30, the J gene TRBJ2-1, with 11 bases identical to TRBD2. The CDR3 has 13 residues. Losses at the gene ends were 7 bases for V and 10 bases for J; bases not matched to a gene: 9. Germline V lookup: CDR1 GTSNPN, CDR2 SVGIG (reference sequence). The CDR3 loop is CASSLAGVGEQFF. The CDR3 DNA is TGTGCCTCCTCACTAGCGGGAGTAGGCGAGCAGTTCTTC.

The J gene is TRBJ2-5, the V gene TRBV12-3 or TRBV12-4, with TRBD2 matching over 7 bases. The V gene end was trimmed by 4 bases and the J gene end by 2 bases; junction bases not matched to a gene: 10. The CDR3 contains 16 residues. The CDR3 sequence is CASSSRLAPQQETQYF. DNA for the CDR3: TGTGCCAGCAGTTCGAGACTAGCACCCCAACAAGAGACCCAGTACTTC.

This clonotype was counted only a few times. The chain is built from TRBV2 and TRBJ2-1, with 12 bases aligning to TRBD2. The J segment lost 6 bases and the V segment lost 7 bases, leaving 7 bases of the junction unmatched. Germline V gene sequence: CDR1 SNHLY, CDR2 FYNNEI. The CDR3 totals 15 residues. CDR3 in amino acids: CASIVLAGGINEQFF. The CDR3 DNA follows: TGTGCCAGCATAGTACTAGCGGGAGGTATCAATGAGCAGTTCTTC. Based on the CDR3 plus reference TRBV2 and TRBJ2-1, the full variable domain is EPEVTQTPSHQVTQMGQEVILRCVPISNHLYFYWYRQILGQKVEFLVSFYNNEISEKSEIFDDQFSVERPDGSNFTLKIRSTKLEDSAMYFCASIVLAGGINEQFFGPGTRLTVL.

Notes on this clonotype: This may stem from a read error, because a much larger clone lies one nucleotide away. The chain has TRBV19 and TRBJ1-5, with D uncertain. The J call is uncertain, as TRBJ2-3 better fits the DNA end. The germline V gene encodes CDR1 LNHDA and CDR2 SQIVND (reference sequence). The CDR3 runs 14 residues. The CDR3 is CASSLAATNQPQYF. Written as DNA, the CDR3 is TGTGCCAGTAGTTTGGCAGCCACCAATCAGCCCCAGTATTTT.

The gene calls are TRBV19 and TRBJ1-5; TRBD1 is a possible D gene (6 bases). The CDR3 covers 15 residues. Trimming left V 6 bases short and J 2 bases short, with 14 bases between. Looked up from germline, CDR1 is LNHDA and CDR2 is SQIVND (reference sequence). This CDR3 reads CASSPWGAGNQPQHF. Here the CDR3 DNA reads TGTGCCAGTAGCCCATGGGGGGCTGGCAATCAGCCCCAGCATTTT.

Concerning this clonotype: Sequence at one end of the junction differs from germline and may be a read error. The chain joins TRBV10-2 to TRBJ2-7; possibly TRBD1 for D (6 bases). Germline V gene sequence: CDR1 WSHSY, CDR2 SAAADI. The CDR3 contains 14 residues. CDR3 bases: TGCGCCTGCAGTGAACGGGACAACTCCTACGAGCAGTACTTC. It is translated as CACSERDNSYEQYF.

This clonotype has ten or more counts. J is TRBJ1-2 and V is TRBV19; D uncertain. The CDR3 length is 15 residues. Germline CDR1 LNHDA, CDR2 SQIVND (reference sequence). V was cut by 6 bases and J by 1 base, with 15 bases left in between. The CDR3 sequence is CASRPGAQHNYGYTF. The CDR3 DNA sequence: TGTGCCAGTAGGCCCGGAGCCCAGCATAACTATGGCTACACCTTC.

This clonotype has at least ten counts. The genes are TRBV19 and TRBJ2-2; a weak D match, TRBD1 (6 bases). CDR3 length: 22 residues. The ends were cut back, 2 bases at V and 0 bases at J, with 28 bases in the middle. CDR1 and CDR2 (germline): LNHDA, SQIVND (reference sequence). CDR3 sequence reads: CASSISIGSWTVRTANTGELFF. CDR3 nucleotides: TGTGCCAGTAGTATATCGATAGGTAGTTGGACAGTTAGAACCGCGAACACCGGGGAGCTGTTTTTT.

This clonotype has just one count. An end of the junction does not agree with germline; a read error may underlie this. This chain joins TRBV19 and TRBJ2-2; D is perhaps TRBD1 or TRBD2 (5 bases each). Germline V gene sequence: CDR1 LNHDA, CDR2 SQIVND (reference sequence). The CDR3 sequence is 12 residues long. The CDR3 region has the DNA TGTGCCAGTAGTTGGGGGTCCGGGGAGCTGGTTTTT. Encoded protein: CASSWGSGELVF.

This clonotype was seen more than once but under ten times. The rearrangement joins TRBV15 to TRBJ2-7, with TRBD1 as a possible D gene (6 bases). V lost 1 base, J lost 2 bases, and 15 bases lay in between. CDR1 is LNHNV and CDR2 is YYDKDF in the germline V gene (reference sequence). The CDR3 loop spans 16 amino acids. In nucleotides, the CDR3 is TGTGCCACCAGCAGAGTTATAGGGACAAATACCTACGAGCAGTACTTC. This codes for CATSRVIGTNTYEQYF.

This chain links TRBV12-3 or TRBV12-4 with TRBJ2-2, with a possible D match to TRBD1 (5 bases). Trimming removed 4 bases at V and 5 bases at J, with 17 bases between. This CDR3 spans 16 amino acids. The CDR3 reads CASSSTDTPGTGELFF. CDR3 sequence (DNA): TGTGCCAGCAGTTCAACGGACACGCCAGGGACCGGGGAGCTGTTTTTT.

The chain joins TRBV28 to TRBJ2-7; TRBD1 matches 7 bases. The germline CDR1 and CDR2 sequences are MDHEN and SYDVKM. This CDR3 has 16 residues. With V trimmed by 1 base and J by 1 base, 7 bases remained unmatched. In nucleotides, the CDR3 is TGTGCCAGCAGTTTATACGGGACAGATAATTCCTACGAGCAGTACTTC. Translating gives CASSLYGTDNSYEQYF.